The T cell receptor beta chain under discussion was sequenced for a study of T cells after yellow fever vaccination. Across the study: SMART-Seq v4 Ultra Low Input handled preparation of low-cell-number fractions.

TCRdb re-called the 5' RACE reads through MiXCR, storing one row per CDR3 protein. In the table there are approximately 510,000 distinct CDR3 sequences, around a fifth of which are singletons. This clonotype was observed a few times. The sample in question was PBMCs, obtained around 3 weeks after the first yellow fever vaccination. The receptor's source is a man between 18 and 29 years old who received the YFV17D yellow fever vaccine.

CDR3: CASRYPQGPMNTEAFF. CDR3 sequence (DNA): TGTGCCAGCAGATACCCGCAGGGGCCCATGAACACTGAAGCTTTCTTT. This chain uses TRBV12-3 or TRBV12-4 with TRBJ1-1; TRBD1 might be the D (6 bases). CDR3 length: 16 residues. Trimming left V 6 bases short and J 0 bases short, with 17 bases between.